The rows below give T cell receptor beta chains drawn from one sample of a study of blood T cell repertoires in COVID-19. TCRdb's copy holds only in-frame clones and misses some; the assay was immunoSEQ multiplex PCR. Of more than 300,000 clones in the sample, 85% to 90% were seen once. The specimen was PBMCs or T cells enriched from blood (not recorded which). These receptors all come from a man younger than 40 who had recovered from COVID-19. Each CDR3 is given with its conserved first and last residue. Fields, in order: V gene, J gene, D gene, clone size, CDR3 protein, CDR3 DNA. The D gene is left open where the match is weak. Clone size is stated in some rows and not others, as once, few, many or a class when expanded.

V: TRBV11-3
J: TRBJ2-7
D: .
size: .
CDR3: CASSLAGANYEQYF
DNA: TGTGCCAGCAGCTTAGCGGGAGCTAACTACGAGCAGTACTTC

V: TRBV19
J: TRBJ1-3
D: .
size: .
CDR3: CASSYPGGSGNTIYF
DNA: TGTGCCAGTAGTTATCCGGGGGGCTCTGGAAACACCATATATTTT

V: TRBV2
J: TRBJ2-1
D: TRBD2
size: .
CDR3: CATQRLAGGNEQFF
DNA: TGTGCCACACAACGACTAGCGGGAGGCAATGAGCAGTTCTTC

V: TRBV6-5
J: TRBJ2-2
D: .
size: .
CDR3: CASSRGKGWTGELFF
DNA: TGTGCCAGCAGTCGGGGGAAGGGGTGGACCGGGGAGCTGTTTTTT

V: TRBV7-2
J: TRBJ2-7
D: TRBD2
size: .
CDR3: CASSSRLATEQYF
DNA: TGTGCCAGCAGCTCCCGACTAGCGACCGAGCAGTACTTC

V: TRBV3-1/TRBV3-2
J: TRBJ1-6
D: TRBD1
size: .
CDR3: CASSQVTGGNSPLHF
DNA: TGTGCCAGCAGCCAAGTGACAGGGGGGAATTCACCCCTCCACTTT

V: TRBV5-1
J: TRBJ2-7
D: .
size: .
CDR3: CASSFSPGGYEQYF
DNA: TGCGCCAGCAGCTTTAGCCCCGGAGGGTACGAGCAGTACTTC

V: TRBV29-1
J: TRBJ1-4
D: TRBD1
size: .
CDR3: CSVVGQGQEKLFF
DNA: TGCAGCGTTGTTGGACAGGGCCAAGAAAAACTGTTTTTT

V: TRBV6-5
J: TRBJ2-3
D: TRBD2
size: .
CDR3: CASTTSGRAADTQYF
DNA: TGTGCCAGCACGACTAGCGGGAGGGCCGCAGATACGCAGTATTTT

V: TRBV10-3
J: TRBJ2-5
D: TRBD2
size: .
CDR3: CAISGGTAQETQYF
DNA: TGTGCCATCAGCGGGGGGACGGCTCAAGAGACCCAGTACTTC

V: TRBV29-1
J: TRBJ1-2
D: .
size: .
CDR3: CSLSREGYTF
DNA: TGCAGTCTATCGCGGGAGGGCTACACCTTC

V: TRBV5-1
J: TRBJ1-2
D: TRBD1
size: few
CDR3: CASKYTGTDRDRSGYTF
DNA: TGCGCCAGCAAGTACACCGGGACAGATAGAGATAGGAGTGGCTACACCTTC

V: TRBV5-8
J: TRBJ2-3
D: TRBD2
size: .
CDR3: CASSLYRGGAPTDTQYF
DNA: TGTGCCAGCAGCTTGTATCGCGGGGGGGCCCCCACAGATACGCAGTATTTT

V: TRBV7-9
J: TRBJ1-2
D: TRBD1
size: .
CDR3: CASSLARGPFSTNYGYTF
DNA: TGTGCCAGCAGCTTAGCGAGGGGGCCCTTCTCTACTAACTATGGCTACACCTTC

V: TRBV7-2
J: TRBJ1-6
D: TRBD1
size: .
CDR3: CASSRGDSTYNSPLHF
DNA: TGTGCCAGCAGCAGAGGGGACAGCACTTATAATTCACCCCTCCACTTT

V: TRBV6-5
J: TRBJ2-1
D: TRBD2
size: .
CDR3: CASTSGTDNEQFF
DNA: TGTGCCAGCACTAGCGGGACTGATAATGAGCAGTTCTTC

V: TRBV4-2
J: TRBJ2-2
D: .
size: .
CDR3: CASSQDGALRELFF
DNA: TGTGCCAGCAGCCAAGATGGAGCGCTGAGGGAGCTGTTTTTT

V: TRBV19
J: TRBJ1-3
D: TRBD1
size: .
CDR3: CATQTGGFSGNTIYF
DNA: TGTGCCACCCAGACAGGGGGCTTCTCTGGAAACACCATATATTTT

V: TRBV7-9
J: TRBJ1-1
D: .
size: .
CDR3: CASSLVLPTTEAFF
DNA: TGTGCCAGCAGCTTAGTCCTTCCTACCACTGAAGCTTTCTTT

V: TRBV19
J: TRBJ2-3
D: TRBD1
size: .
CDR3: CAAGDRETDTQYF
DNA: TGTGCCGCGGGCGACAGGGAAACAGATACGCAGTATTTT

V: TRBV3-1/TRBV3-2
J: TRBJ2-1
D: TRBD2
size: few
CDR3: CASSQDQVRGGVQFF
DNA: TGTGCCAGCAGCCAAGATCAGGTGCGGGGGGGCGTGCAGTTCTTC

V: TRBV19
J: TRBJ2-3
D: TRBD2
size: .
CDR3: CATLDGAGGADTQYF
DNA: TGTGCCACCCTCGATGGGGCGGGGGGGGCAGATACGCAGTATTTT

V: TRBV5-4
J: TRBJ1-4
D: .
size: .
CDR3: CASSQRFPSEKLFF
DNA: TGTGCCAGCAGCCAGAGGTTCCCAAGCGAAAAACTGTTTTTT